This is a list of T cell receptor beta chains from one sample in a study of cytomegalovirus exposure and HLA in healthy donors. Profiling relied on immunoSEQ multiplex PCR, and the TCRdb table lists in-frame clones only, not all of them. The table has under 200,000 clones, 68% seen once; the top ten hold about 1.3%. The specimen was PBMCs. These receptors were collected from a man in his fifties or sixties in good health and CMV-seronegative. Each CDR3 is given with its conserved first and last residue. Each record gives: D gene, J gene, clone size, V gene, CDR3 DNA, CDR3 protein. D genes are given only for firm matches. A row's size may be missing; if present it is once, few, many or a size class.

- | TRBJ2-7 | - | TRBV5-6 | TGTGCCAGCAGCTTGGCGGACAGTGGCTACGAGCAGTACTTC | CASSLADSGYEQYF
TRBD2 | TRBJ2-7 | - | TRBV19 | TGTGCCAGTAGTATCACTAGCGGGTCCTCCTACGAGCAGTACTTC | CASSITSGSSYEQYF
- | TRBJ2-5 | - | TRBV5-6 | TGTGCCAGCAGCTTGTGGGCAGGTTACCAAGAGACCCAGTACTTC | CASSLWAGYQETQYF
TRBD1 | TRBJ1-2 | - | TRBV4-1 | TGCGCCAGCAGCCAAAACAGGGGGCAAAATGGCTACACCTTC | CASSQNRGQNGYTF
TRBD1 | TRBJ2-2 | - | TRBV7-2 | TGTGCCAGCAGCTCGGGACAGGTTGGCGGGGAGCTGTTTTTT | CASSSGQVGGELFF
TRBD1 | TRBJ1-2 | - | TRBV28 | TGTGCCAGCAGTGCTGGACAGGGATATGGCTACACCTTC | CASSAGQGYGYTF
- | TRBJ1-1 | - | TRBV6-5 | TGTGCCAGCAGTTACCGAGGGCTGACCACTGAAGCTTTCTTT | CASSYRGLTTEAFF
- | TRBJ2-7 | - | TRBV6-5 | TGTGCCAGCAGGCCTTCAGGGGCTTGGCTCTACGAGCAGTACTTC | CASRPSGAWLYEQYF
- | TRBJ2-1 | - | TRBV5-5 | TGTGCCAGCAGCCAGGAAGGGGGGGGCTCCTACAATGAGCAGTTCTTC | CASSQEGGGSYNEQFF
TRBD1 | TRBJ1-4 | few | TRBV12-5 | TGTGCTAGTGGTTTGTTTCGGACAGGGATTAATGAAAAACTGTTTTTT | CASGLFRTGINEKLFF